The 9 T cell receptor beta chains below all came from one sample that was sequenced in a study of CD8 T cells in ankylosing spondylitis. Study-level findings and limits: A TCR beta motif of seven or eight highly homologous variants appeared characteristic of ankylosing spondylitis blood.

Their target antigens are unknown. TCRdb ran MiXCR on the 5' RACE reads and lists one entry per CDR3 protein. The sample consists of about 210,000 distinct CDR3 sequences, approximately 7.3% of them appearing once. Sequenced sample: blood, either unsorted or a sorted T cell fraction (not recorded which). The receptors here all came from a male donor with ankylosing spondylitis.

This chain joins TRBV4-2 and TRBJ1-2; no clear D gene. Trimming removed 3 bases from V and 7 bases from J, with 15 bases in between. The germline gives CDR1 LGHNA, CDR2 YNFKEQ. The CDR3 has 14 amino acids. CDR3: CASSQGKRFIGYTF. CDR3 nucleotide sequence: TGTGCCAGCAGCCAGGGGAAAAGATTTATTGGCTACACCTTC.

This clonotype was recorded many times. The chain has TRBV6-5 and TRBJ2-4; D is ambiguous. The V gene lost 2 bases and the J gene lost 7 bases, with 3 bases spanning the gap. The CDR3 runs 11 residues. The V gene's germline CDR1 is MNHEY and CDR2 SVGAGI. This CDR3 is CASSYGNIQYF. For the CDR3, the DNA is TGTGCCAGCAGTTACGGGAACATTCAGTACTTC.

This clonotype was picked up many times. V is TRBV29-1 and J is TRBJ1-2, with D hard to call. The CDR3 length is 15 residues. Germline V gene lookup returns CDR1 SQVTM and CDR2 ANQGSEA. V lost 4 bases, J lost 1 base, and 16 bases lay in between. This CDR3 is CSVVFSPIYNYGYTF. The DNA for the CDR3 is TGCAGCGTTGTGTTCAGCCCCATTTATAACTATGGCTACACCTTC. Full variable domain (outside the CDR3, taken from reference TRBV29-1 and TRBJ1-2): SAVISQKPSRDICQRGTSLTIQCQVDSQVTMMFWYRQQPGQSLTLIATANQGSEATYESGFVIDKFPISRPNLTFSTLTVSNMSPEDSSIYLCSVVFSPIYNYGYTFGSGTRLTVV.

This clonotype was seen a handful of times. The V call is TRBV4-3, the J call TRBJ1-1; D gene uncertain. This CDR3 comprises 15 residues. Trimming left V 0 bases short and J 1 base short, with 9 bases between. Germline V gene sequence: CDR1 LGHNA, CDR2 YSLEER. CDR3 region: CASSQDGSGNTEAFF. CDR3 coding DNA: TGCGCCAGCAGCCAAGACGGGTCCGGGAACACTGAAGCTTTCTTT.

This clonotype was seen many times. The chain links TRBV7-9 to TRBJ2-1, with 8 bases identical to TRBD2. The CDR3 sequence is 14 residues long. The germline CDR1 and CDR2 sequences are SEHNR and FQNEAQ (reference sequence). J gave up 6 bases and V 11 bases, and 12 bases lay outside the gene matches. Written as DNA, the CDR3 is TGTGCCTGCTTTGAGCGGGAGCCCGGCAATGAGCAGTTCTTC. As protein: CACFEREPGNEQFF.

This chain links TRBV20-1 with TRBJ2-7; tentatively, D is TRBD1 or TRBD2 (6 bases each). CDR1 DFQATT and CDR2 SNEGSKA come from the germline V gene (reference sequence). The CDR3 totals 14 residues. Deletions cut 3 bases from V and 3 bases from J, with 15 bases between. CDR3 nucleotide sequence: TGCAGTGCTAGGCCTAGAGGGGGGTTCTACGAGCAGTACTTC. Amino acids: CSARPRGGFYEQYF.

The sample holds many counts of this clonotype. The genes are TRBV20-1 and TRBJ2-1; D is perhaps TRBD1 (6 bases). The CDR3 is 15 residues long. Germline-derived CDR1 and CDR2 are DFQATT and SNEGSKA (reference sequence). V gave up 0 bases and J gave up 2 bases, with 11 bases separating them. The CDR3 bases are TGCAGTGCTAGAGACCACAGGGAAGCCTACAATGAGCAGTTCTTC. It specifies CSARDHREAYNEQFF.

There are many counts of this clonotype. This chain links TRBV6-5 with TRBJ2-2; 9 bases agree with TRBD1. The CDR3 spans 16 residues. Germline CDR1 reads MNHEY; CDR2 reads SVGAGI. V was pared by 0 bases and J by 4 bases, with 3 bases of the junction left unmatched. Written as DNA, the CDR3 is TGTGCCAGCAGTTACTCGGGGACAGGGTTCACCGGGGAGCTGTTTTTT. Amino acids: CASSYSGTGFTGELFF.

This clonotype was observed many times. The chain is built from TRBV2 and TRBJ1-5, with D tentatively TRBD1 (5 bases). The CDR3 contains 14 residues. V gave up 7 bases and J gave up 2 bases, with 12 bases separating them. Germline lookup yields CDR1 SNHLY and CDR2 FYNNEI. DNA for the CDR3: TGTGCCAGCACCGGGGGTAGGGGCAATCAGCCCCAGCATTTT. It codes for CASTGGRGNQPQHF.